These 29 T cell receptor beta chains share one sample of origin, sequenced in a study of T cell repertoires in cytomegalovirus infection. From the reads, TCRdb called clonotypes with MiXCR, one entry per CDR3 protein. The table lists roughly 920,000 distinct CDR3 sequences, approximately 33% of them singletons, with 10% to 15% in the top ten. No antigen has been identified for these receptors. The material was cultured CD8+ T cells from PBMCs, obtained from culture after CMV antigen stimulation. The receptors here all came from a human donor in good health (CMV status not recorded). Some clones in this sample may be carry-over from other donors' samples.

The V and J genes are TRBV6-2 or TRBV6-3 and TRBJ1-1; a possible D gene is TRBD1 (5 bases). Trimming took off 2 bases at V and 11 bases at J, with 21 bases between the two ends. Germline lookup yields CDR1 MNHEY and CDR2 SVGEGT. The CDR3 loop spans 15 amino acids. CDR3 loop: CASSYEPPGRDDAFF. The CDR3 DNA reads TGTGCCAGCAGTTACGAACCCCCTGGCAGGGACGACGCTTTCTTT.

In this sample, this clonotype turned up a few times. The rearrangement uses TRBV19 and TRBJ2-1; D possibly corresponds to TRBD1 (6 bases). CDR3 length: 15 residues. Between the trimmed V and J ends, which lost 5 bases and 8 bases, there was a span of 19 bases. Germline V gene data show CDR1 as LNHDA and CDR2 as SQIVND (reference sequence). The CDR3 DNA follows: TGTGCCAGTAGTTTAATTGACAGGCTGGGCGATGAGCAGTTCTTC. It specifies CASSLIDRLGDEQFF.

The rearrangement joins TRBV4-3 to TRBJ2-1, with D perhaps TRBD2 (6 bases). Germline values: CDR1 LGHNA, CDR2 YSLEER. Trimming removed 0 bases at V and 8 bases at J, with 11 bases between. CDR3 size: 14 residues. The DNA for the CDR3 is TGCGCCAGCAGCCAAGAGCGGGGCGGCGATGAGCAGTTCTTC. Amino acids: CASSQERGGDEQFF.

This clonotype was recorded once. The rearrangement joins TRBV19 to TRBJ1-5, with D unclear. Germline V gene lookup returns CDR1 LNHDA and CDR2 SQIVND (reference sequence). This CDR3 region has 16 residues. V dropped 5 bases and J dropped 5 bases, with 19 bases sitting between them. The CDR3 sequence is CASSFMFGLVDQPQHF. The CDR3 DNA is TGTGCCAGTAGTTTCATGTTTGGCTTGGTTGATCAGCCCCAGCATTTT. The full variable domain, its missing parts supplied by reference TRBV19 and TRBJ1-5, is DGGITQSPKYLFRKEGQNVTLSCEQNLNHDAMYWYRQDPGQGLRLIYYSQIVNDFQKGDIAEGYSVSREKKESFPLTVTSAQKNPTAFYLCASSFMFGLVDQPQHFGDGTRLSIL.

This clonotype was seen more than once but under ten times. The chain recombines TRBV7-2 with TRBJ2-7, with a weak D call TRBD1 (5 bases). CDR1 SGHTA and CDR2 FQGNSA come from the germline V gene. CDR3 length equals 14 residues. Trimming took 3 bases from V and 3 from J, leaving 12 bases between them. In DNA, the CDR3 is TGTGCCAGCAGCTTCTCTAGAAGGGGCTACGAGCAGTACTTC. Its protein product is CASSFSRRGYEQYF.

In this sample, this clonotype turned up a few times. The rearrangement uses TRBV24-1 and TRBJ2-1; 8 nucleotides align to TRBD1. The junction had 0 bases not matched to a gene; V was cut back by 5 bases and J by 4 bases. Looked up from germline, CDR1 is KGHDR and CDR2 is SFDVKD. The CDR3 covers 13 residues. Here the CDR3 reads CATSGTGYNEQFF. Written as DNA, the CDR3 is TGTGCCACCAGTGGGACAGGGTACAATGAGCAGTTCTTC.

The genes are TRBV4-2 and TRBJ2-5; 9 bases agree with TRBD2. This CDR3 is built from 19 residues. The V segment lost 3 bases and the J segment 4 bases; nucleotides outside the gene matches: 18. The germline gives CDR1 LGHNA, CDR2 YNFKEQ. CDR3 DNA: TGTGCCAGCAGCCAGTTGGCGTCGGAAATAGCGGGGGAGATAGAGACCCAGTACTTC. Translating it yields CASSQLASEIAGEIETQYF.

Only a few counts were recorded for this clonotype. V usage is TRBV6-2 or TRBV6-3 and J usage is TRBJ2-6; a possible D gene is TRBD2 (6 bases). This CDR3 spans 17 amino acids. The germline gives CDR1 MNHEY, CDR2 SVGEGT. Trimming removed 7 bases from V and 1 base from J, with 17 bases in between. The CDR3: CASNDGAGRSGANVLTF. The CDR3 DNA reads as TGTGCCAGCAATGACGGGGCGGGGAGGTCTGGGGCCAACGTCCTGACTTTC.

The chain couples TRBV27 to TRBJ2-1; D is unclear. Germline CDR1 and CDR2: MNHEY and SMNVEV (reference sequence). This CDR3 comprises 12 residues. V lost 7 bases to trimming and J lost 4 bases, with 8 bases between them. DNA for the CDR3: TGTGCCAGCAAACATCAGTACAATGAGCAGTTCTTC. As protein: CASKHQYNEQFF.

In this sample, this clonotype turned up many times. The chain has TRBV7-2 and TRBJ2-5; TRBD2 agrees at 9 bases. The J segment lost 1 base and the V segment lost 5 bases, leaving 8 bases of the junction unmatched. This CDR3 region has 16 residues. Germline CDR1 SGHTA, CDR2 FQGNSA. CDR3 sequence: CASSPPGAGGQETQYF. CDR3 DNA: TGTGCCAGCAGCCCCCCCGGAGCGGGGGGCCAAGAGACCCAGTACTTC.

The J gene is TRBJ1-2, the V gene TRBV29-1; unclear D gene. The V gene lost 8 bases and the J gene lost 6 bases, with 16 bases spanning the gap. Germline-derived CDR1 and CDR2 are SQVTM and ANQGSEA. The CDR3 extends over 12 amino acids. The CDR3 DNA reads TGCAGCTATCACAACGGGCTTGATGGCTACACCTTC. Its translation is CSYHNGLDGYTF.

For this clonotype: Mismatch with germline at one junction end may stem from a read error. The chain couples TRBV4-1 to TRBJ2-1; 8 bases are shared with TRBD2. The CDR3 length is 17 residues. Germline V gives CDR1 MGHRA, CDR2 YSYEKL. This chain's CDR3 is CTSSQDGAGGTYNEQFF. For the CDR3, the DNA is TGCACCAGCAGCCAAGATGGGGCGGGGGGCACCTACAATGAGCAGTTCTTC.

V gene TRBV20-1 combines with J gene TRBJ2-4; 7 bases are shared with TRBD1. With V trimmed by 5 bases and J by 0 bases, 13 bases remained unmatched. Per germline, CDR1 DFQATT and CDR2 SNEGSKA (reference sequence). The CDR3 spans 17 residues. The CDR3 here is CSAYDRDNALAKNIQYF. The CDR3 DNA reads TGCAGTGCTTACGACAGGGATAACGCCTTAGCCAAAAACATTCAGTACTTC.

The chain joins TRBV4-2 to TRBJ1-1, with TRBD1 as a possible D gene (6 bases). The V end lost 4 bases, the J end lost 1 base, and 16 bases lay between the germline ends. This CDR3 region has 16 residues. Looked up from germline, CDR1 is LGHNA and CDR2 is YNFKEQ. DNA of the CDR3: TGTGCCAGCAGCCCAAGGGGGGGGTCAACGAACACTGAAGCTTTCTTT. It codes for CASSPRGGSTNTEAFF.

The V gene is TRBV6-1, the J gene TRBJ2-1; D is undetermined. The CDR3 is made up of 12 amino acids. The germline V and J ends were trimmed by 2 bases and 8 bases, with 7 bases remaining between them. Germline V CDR1 and CDR2: MNHNS, SASEGT. The CDR3 DNA reads as TGTGCCAGCAGTGAACTCAGCCATGAGCAGTTCTTC. Its protein is CASSELSHEQFF.

The sample holds a few counts of this clonotype. The gene calls are TRBV5-5 and TRBJ2-1, with D perhaps TRBD1 (5 bases). This CDR3 has 17 residues. The ends were cut back, 2 bases at V and 0 bases at J, with 15 bases in the middle. From germline, CDR1 is SGHKS and CDR2 YYEKEE (reference sequence). The DNA of the CDR3 is TGTGCCAGCAGCTTCCCTGGACATTACAGCTCCTACAATGAGCAGTTCTTC. Translating gives CASSFPGHYSSYNEQFF.

This clonotype was counted only a few times. The rearrangement links TRBV6-5 to TRBJ1-1; weak D call: TRBD1 (5 bases). This CDR3 spans 16 amino acids. Trimming removed 2 bases at V and 2 bases at J, with 15 bases between. The V gene's germline CDR1 is MNHEY and CDR2 SVGAGI. The CDR3 sequence: CASSYGPGLTNTEAFF. The CDR3 DNA follows: TGTGCCAGCAGTTACGGCCCGGGGCTTACCAACACTGAAGCTTTCTTT.

V gene TRBV7-6 combines with J gene TRBJ2-6; maybe TRBD2 (7 bases). Trimming removed 7 bases from V and 0 bases from J, with 16 bases in between. Per the germline V gene, CDR1 is SGHVS and CDR2 is FNYEAQ. This CDR3 has 17 amino acids. CDR3 coding DNA: TGTGCCAGCACCTTCGGGGGGCCGCCCTCTGGGGCCAACGTCCTGACTTTC. As protein: CASTFGGPPSGANVLTF.

The chain uses TRBV20-1 and TRBJ2-3; D not resolved. V was clipped by 6 bases and J by 2 bases, with 12 bases between them. This CDR3 contains 13 residues. Germline V gives CDR1 DFQATT, CDR2 SNEGSKA (reference sequence). CDR3 protein: CSALSSSTDTQYF. The CDR3 region has the DNA TGCAGTGCCCTATCCAGTTCCACAGATACGCAGTATTTT.

This clonotype was found a few times. The chain uses TRBV29-1 and TRBJ1-2; D uncertain. Germline CDR1 SQVTM, CDR2 ANQGSEA. The V gene lost 6 bases and the J gene lost 3 bases, with 5 bases spanning the gap. The CDR3 length is 10 residues. In DNA form, the CDR3 reads TGCAGCGTAGCCGACTATGGCTACACCTTC. Encoded protein: CSVADYGYTF. Looking up the rest from reference TRBV29-1 and TRBJ1-2 gives the full variable domain: SAVISQKPSRDICQRGTSLTIQCQVDSQVTMMFWYRQQPGQSLTLIATANQGSEATYESGFVIDKFPISRPNLTFSTLTVSNMSPEDSSIYLCSVADYGYTFGSGTRLTVV.

The CDR3 DNA reads TGTGCCAGCAGGTTACTCCTAGGCCCTTTCGGGTATGGCTACACCTTC. It specifies CASRLLLGPFGYGYTF. The chain carries TRBV7-6 and TRBJ1-2; D gene uncertain. V lost 6 bases, J lost 5 bases, and 22 bases lay in between. This CDR3 is 16 amino acids long. Looked up from germline, CDR1 is SGHVS and CDR2 is FNYEAQ. The complete variable domain, with remaining parts taken from reference TRBV7-6 and TRBJ1-2, reads GAGVSQSPRYKVTKRGQDVALRCDPISGHVSLYWYRQALGQGPEFLTYFNYEAQQDKSGLPNDRFSAERPEGSISTLTIQRTEQRDSAMYRCASRLLLGPFGYGYTFGSGTRLTVV.

This clonotype was observed a few times. The chain employs TRBV4-1 and TRBJ1-2, with D unclear. Trimming took 5 bases from V and 8 from J, leaving 15 bases between them. Looked up from germline, CDR1 is MGHRA and CDR2 is YSYEKL. The CDR3 spans 13 residues. The CDR3 sequence is CASSSNQLDGYTF. DNA of the CDR3: TGCGCCAGCAGCTCGAACCAACTAGACGGCTACACCTTC.

CDR3 loop: CASSPMRDTEAFF. The CDR3 DNA sequence: TGTGCCAGTAGTCCTATGCGGGACACTGAAGCTTTCTTT. The chain has TRBV19 and TRBJ1-1; D gene ambiguous. CDR3 length: 13 residues. V was pared by 5 bases and J by 3 bases, with 10 bases between. Looked up from germline, CDR1 is LNHDA and CDR2 is SQIVND (reference sequence).

This clonotype appeared many times. J is TRBJ2-7 and V is TRBV7-8; D perhaps matches TRBD2 (6 bases). Germline values: CDR1 SGHVS, CDR2 FQNEAQ. V was shortened by 5 bases and J by 7 bases, with 27 bases between the two germline ends. The CDR3 runs to 17 residues. The CDR3 is CASSRFSSGKGPGEQYV. The CDR3, as DNA: TGTGCCAGCAGCCGCTTCAGTAGCGGTAAGGGGCCAGGGGAGCAGTACGTC.

The sample holds many counts of this clonotype. The CDR3 loop reads CASSLPRDRVNTGELFF. CDR3 bases: TGTGCCAGCAGCTTACCCAGGGACAGGGTAAACACCGGGGAGCTGTTTTTT. The rearrangement links TRBV7-3 to TRBJ2-2; 9 nucleotides align to TRBD1. The V gene end was trimmed by 2 bases and the J gene end by 2 bases; junction bases not matched to a gene: 6. The CDR3 loop spans 17 amino acids. The germline CDR1 and CDR2 sequences are SGHTA and FQGTGA. Full variable domain (missing parts from reference TRBV7-3 and TRBJ2-2): GAGVSQTPSNKVTEKGKYVELRCDPISGHTALYWYRQSLGQGPEFLIYFQGTGAADDSGLPNDRFFAVRPEGSVSTLKIQRTERGDSAVYLCASSLPRDRVNTGELFFGEGSRLTVL.

The rearrangement links TRBV19 to TRBJ1-2, with 8 positions matching TRBD1. V gave up 3 bases and J gave up 2 bases; unmatched junction bases: 5. Per the germline V gene, CDR1 is LNHDA and CDR2 is SQIVND (reference sequence). There are 15 residues in the CDR3. The CDR3 DNA sequence: TGTGCCAGTAGTATGAGGGGACAGGTCAACTATGGCTACACCTTC. This codes for CASSMRGQVNYGYTF.

A few counts support this clonotype. The gene calls are TRBV7-6 and TRBJ2-5; the D gene could be TRBD1 or TRBD2 (5 bases each). Germline V gene sequence: CDR1 SGHVS, CDR2 FNYEAQ. The CDR3 is made up of 14 amino acids. Trimming took off 5 bases at V and 4 bases at J, with 14 bases between the two ends. The CDR3 protein is CASSQPLRGETQYF. CDR3 bases: TGTGCCAGCAGCCAACCCCTGAGGGGAGAGACCCAGTACTTC.

The gene calls are TRBV4-1 and TRBJ2-2; 9 bases fit TRBD1. J was trimmed by 1 base and V by 0 bases; bases with no gene match: 6. This CDR3 region has 18 residues. The germline gives CDR1 MGHRA, CDR2 YSYEKL. CDR3 DNA sequence: TGCGCCAGCAGCCAAGATCGGTGGACAGGGGTGAACACCGGGGAGCTGTTTTTT. This gives the protein CASSQDRWTGVNTGELFF.

The V and J genes are TRBV7-2 and TRBJ2-5, with 7 bases fitting TRBD2. Trimming at V came to 5 bases and at J to 2 bases, leaving 5 bases not matched to a gene. The germline gives CDR1 SGHTA, CDR2 FQGNSA. This CDR3 has 14 residues. CDR3 protein: CASSRGRGQETQYF. In DNA, the CDR3 is TGTGCCAGCAGCCGGGGGAGGGGTCAAGAGACCCAGTACTTC.